The rows below give T cell receptor beta chains drawn from one sample of a study of response to subunit inactivated influenza vaccine. TCRdb re-derived calls from the RT-PCR reads in MiXCR, one entry per CDR3 protein. The repertoire holds fewer than 600,000 distinct CDR3 sequences, with roughly 7.6% as singletons. The specimen was PBMCs from blood, collected less than 25 months after vaccination. These TCRs come from a man between 50 and 75 years old who received an inactivated influenza vaccine. Each CDR3 is given without its conserved first and last residue. A D gene is named only where the DNA matches it firmly.

CDR3: ASSASGRHNEQF
D: TRBD2
V: TRBV3-1

CDR3: SVMGANFGAGELF
D: -
V: TRBV29-1

CDR3: SASVTSGRTDTQY
D: TRBD2
V: TRBV20-1

CDR3: ASSLEGRENTEAF
D: -
V: TRBV5-1

CDR3: ATQRTQGPFEKLF
D: -
V: TRBV2

CDR3: AWATGGGGTEAF
D: TRBD1
V: TRBV30

CDR3: ASSYSSGGEKPQH
D: TRBD1
V: TRBV6-5

CDR3: AISERTDTQY
D: -
V: TRBV10-3

CDR3: ASNPQGVRNNEQF
D: -
V: TRBV7-9

CDR3: AISEAPSYNEQF
D: -
V: TRBV10-3

CDR3: ASSQDRVARDTQY
D: -
V: TRBV4-1

CDR3: ASSQDLAGELF
D: -
V: TRBV3-1

CDR3: SVVVAGETQY
D: -
V: TRBV29-1

CDR3: ASSQAHLAGASYNEQF
D: TRBD2
V: TRBV14

CDR3: ASSERDRLAQETQY
D: -
V: TRBV10-2

CDR3: ASRLQGNTIY
D: -
V: TRBV27

CDR3: AWTGVSYNSPLH
D: -
V: TRBV30

CDR3: SAPFTGGVGNSPLH
D: -
V: TRBV20-1

CDR3: ASSDRGLTNTEAF
D: TRBD1
V: TRBV27

CDR3: ASSQDRGVNTDTQY
D: -
V: TRBV4-3

CDR3: ASSSDRGWVNYGYT
D: TRBD1
V: TRBV6-5

CDR3: SVPGLASYNEQF
D: TRBD2
V: TRBV29-1

CDR3: SAAGRPDYGYT
D: -
V: TRBV20-1

CDR3: SAPSGRVYEQY
D: TRBD2
V: TRBV20-1

CDR3: ASTSGTVNNEQF
D: -
V: TRBV6-5

CDR3: SARLGGIGEQY
D: TRBD2
V: TRBV20-1

CDR3: AITSLSGGGELF
D: -
V: TRBV10-3

CDR3: AISDWASDTGGEQY
D: -
V: TRBV10-3

CDR3: SAQPGLAGGLEETQY
D: TRBD2
V: TRBV20-1

CDR3: ASSLGTSGTQY
D: TRBD2
V: TRBV7-2

CDR3: ASSPKGGRVEQY
D: -
V: TRBV7-6

CDR3: ASIPGSPGTNTEAF
D: -
V: TRBV5-1

CDR3: ASRTGQGTYEQY
D: TRBD1
V: TRBV7-2